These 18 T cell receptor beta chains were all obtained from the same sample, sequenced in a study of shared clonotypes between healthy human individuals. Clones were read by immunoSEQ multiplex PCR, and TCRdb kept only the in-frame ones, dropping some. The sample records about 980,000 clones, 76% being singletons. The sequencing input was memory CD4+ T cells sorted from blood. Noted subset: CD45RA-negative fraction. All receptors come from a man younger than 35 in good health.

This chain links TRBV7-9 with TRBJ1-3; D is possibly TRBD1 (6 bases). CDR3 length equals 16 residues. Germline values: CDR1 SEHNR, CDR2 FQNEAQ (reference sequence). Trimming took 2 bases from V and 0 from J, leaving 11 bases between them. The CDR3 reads CASSLRGIRSGNTIYF. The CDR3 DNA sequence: TGTGCCAGCAGCTTAAGGGGGATCCGCTCTGGAAACACCATATATTTT.

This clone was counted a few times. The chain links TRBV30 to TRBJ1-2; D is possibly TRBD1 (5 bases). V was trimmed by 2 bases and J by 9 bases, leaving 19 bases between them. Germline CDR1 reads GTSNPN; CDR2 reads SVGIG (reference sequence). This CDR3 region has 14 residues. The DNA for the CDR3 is TGTGCCTGGAGTTCCGGGGGGGGACCTGGCAGCTACACCTTC. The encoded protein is CAWSSGGGPGSYTF.

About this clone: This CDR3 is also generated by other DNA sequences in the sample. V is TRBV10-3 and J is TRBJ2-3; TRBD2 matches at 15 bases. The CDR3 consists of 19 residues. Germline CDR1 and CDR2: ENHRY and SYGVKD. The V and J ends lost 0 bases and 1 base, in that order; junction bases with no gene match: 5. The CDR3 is CAISESGLAGGGGTDTQYF. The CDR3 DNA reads TGTGCCATCAGTGAGTCGGGACTAGCGGGGGGCGGAGGCACAGATACGCAGTATTTT.

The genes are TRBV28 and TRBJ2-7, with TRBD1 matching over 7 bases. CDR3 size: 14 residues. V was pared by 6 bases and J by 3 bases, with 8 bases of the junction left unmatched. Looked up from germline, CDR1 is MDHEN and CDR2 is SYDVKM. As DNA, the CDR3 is TGTGCCAGCAGCACCGGGACAGCCTACTACGAGCAGTACTTC. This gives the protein CASSTGTAYYEQYF.

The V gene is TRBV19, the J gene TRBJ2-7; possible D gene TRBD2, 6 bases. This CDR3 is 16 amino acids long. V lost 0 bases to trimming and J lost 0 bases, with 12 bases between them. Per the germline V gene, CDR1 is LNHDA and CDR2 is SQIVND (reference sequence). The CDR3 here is CASSIDGSGISYEQYF. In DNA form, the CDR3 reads TGTGCCAGTAGTATAGATGGTAGCGGAATCTCCTACGAGCAGTACTTC.

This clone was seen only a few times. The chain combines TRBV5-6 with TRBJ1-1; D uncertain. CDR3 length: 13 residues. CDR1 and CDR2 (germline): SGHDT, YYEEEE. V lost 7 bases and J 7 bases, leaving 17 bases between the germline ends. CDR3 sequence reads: CASFFEGRNEAFF. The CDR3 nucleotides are TGTGCCAGCTTCTTTGAAGGGCGAAATGAAGCTTTCTTT.

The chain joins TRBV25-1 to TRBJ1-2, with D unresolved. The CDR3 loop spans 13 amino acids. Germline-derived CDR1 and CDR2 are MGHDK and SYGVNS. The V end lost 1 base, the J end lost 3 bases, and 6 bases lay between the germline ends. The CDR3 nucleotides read TGTGCCAGCAGTGAATCAGAGTACTATGGCTACACCTTC. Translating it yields CASSESEYYGYTF.

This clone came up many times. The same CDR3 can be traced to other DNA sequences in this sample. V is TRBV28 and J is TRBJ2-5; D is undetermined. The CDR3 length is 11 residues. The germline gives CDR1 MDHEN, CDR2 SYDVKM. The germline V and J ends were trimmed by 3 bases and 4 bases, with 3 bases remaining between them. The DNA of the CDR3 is TGTGCCAGCAGTTTCCGAGAGACCCAGTACTTC. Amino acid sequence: CASSFRETQYF.

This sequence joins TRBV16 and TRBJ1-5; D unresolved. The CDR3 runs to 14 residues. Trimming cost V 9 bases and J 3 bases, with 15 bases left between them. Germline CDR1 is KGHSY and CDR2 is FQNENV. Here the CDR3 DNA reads TGTGCCAGTACCACCGAGTGGGACAATCAGCCCCAGCATTTT. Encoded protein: CASTTEWDNQPQHF. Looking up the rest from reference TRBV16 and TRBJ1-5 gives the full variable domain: GEEVAQTPKHLVRGEGQKAKLYCAPIKGHSYVFWYQQVLKNEFKFLISFQNENVFDETGMPKERFSAKCLPNSPCSLEIQATKLEDSAVYFCASTTEWDNQPQHFGDGTRLSIL.

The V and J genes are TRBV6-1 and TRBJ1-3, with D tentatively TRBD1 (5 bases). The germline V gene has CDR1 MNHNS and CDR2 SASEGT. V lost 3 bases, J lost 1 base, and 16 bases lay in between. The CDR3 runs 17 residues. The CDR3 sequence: CASSDNSRGSSGNTIYF. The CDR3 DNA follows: TGTGCCAGCAGTGACAATTCGAGGGGTTCATCTGGAAACACCATATATTTT.

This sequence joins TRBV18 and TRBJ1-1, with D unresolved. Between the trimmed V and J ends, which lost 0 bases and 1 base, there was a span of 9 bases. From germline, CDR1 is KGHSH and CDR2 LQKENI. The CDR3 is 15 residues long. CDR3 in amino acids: CASSPPHSQNTEAFF. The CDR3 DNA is TGTGCCAGCTCACCACCCCACAGCCAGAACACTGAAGCTTTCTTT.

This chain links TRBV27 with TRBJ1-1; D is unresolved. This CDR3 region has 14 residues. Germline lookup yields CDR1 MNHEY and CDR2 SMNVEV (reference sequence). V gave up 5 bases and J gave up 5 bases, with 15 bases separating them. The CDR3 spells CASSPRVFGTEAFF. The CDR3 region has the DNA TGTGCCAGCAGTCCCCGGGTCTTTGGAACTGAAGCTTTCTTT.

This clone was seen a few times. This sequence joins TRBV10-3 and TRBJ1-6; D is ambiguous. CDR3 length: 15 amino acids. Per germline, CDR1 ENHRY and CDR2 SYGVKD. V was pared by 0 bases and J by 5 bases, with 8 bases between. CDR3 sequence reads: CAISESSVDNSPLHF. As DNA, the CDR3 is TGTGCCATCAGTGAGTCATCCGTGGATAATTCACCCCTCCACTTT.

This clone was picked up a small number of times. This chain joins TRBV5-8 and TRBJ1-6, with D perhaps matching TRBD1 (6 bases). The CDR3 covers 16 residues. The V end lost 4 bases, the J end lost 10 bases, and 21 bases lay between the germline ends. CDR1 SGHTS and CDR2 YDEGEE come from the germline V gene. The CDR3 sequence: CASSPQGRGLGSPLHF. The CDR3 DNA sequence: TGTGCCAGCAGCCCACAGGGTCGTGGACTTGGCTCACCCCTCCACTTT.

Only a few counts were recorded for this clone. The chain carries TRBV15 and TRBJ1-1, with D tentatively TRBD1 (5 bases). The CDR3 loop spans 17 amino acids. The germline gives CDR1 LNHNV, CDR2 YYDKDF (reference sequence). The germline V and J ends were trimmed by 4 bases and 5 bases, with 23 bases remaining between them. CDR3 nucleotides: TGTGCCACCAGCACAACTACCCCCGGGGCGCGAGGAACTGAAGCTTTCTTT. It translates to CATSTTTPGARGTEAFF.

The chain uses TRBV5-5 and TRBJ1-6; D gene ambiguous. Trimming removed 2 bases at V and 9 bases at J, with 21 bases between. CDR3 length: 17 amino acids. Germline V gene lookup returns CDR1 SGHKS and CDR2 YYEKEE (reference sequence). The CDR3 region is CASSFYEGGGSSSPLHF. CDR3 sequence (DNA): TGTGCCAGCAGCTTCTATGAGGGTGGAGGTAGTTCTTCACCCCTCCACTTT.

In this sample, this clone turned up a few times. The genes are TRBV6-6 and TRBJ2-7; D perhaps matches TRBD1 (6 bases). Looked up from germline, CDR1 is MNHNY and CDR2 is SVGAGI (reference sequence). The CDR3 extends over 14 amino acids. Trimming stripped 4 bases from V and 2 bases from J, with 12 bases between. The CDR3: CASSFQGNTYEQYF. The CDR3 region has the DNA TGTGCCAGCAGTTTTCAGGGGAATACCTACGAGCAGTACTTC.

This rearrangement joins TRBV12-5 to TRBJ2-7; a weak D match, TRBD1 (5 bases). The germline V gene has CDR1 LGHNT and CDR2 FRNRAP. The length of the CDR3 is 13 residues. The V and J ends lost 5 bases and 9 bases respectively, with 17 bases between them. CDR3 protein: CASGTTLQGPQYF. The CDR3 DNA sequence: TGTGCTAGTGGTACGACCCTCCAGGGTCCGCAGTACTTC.